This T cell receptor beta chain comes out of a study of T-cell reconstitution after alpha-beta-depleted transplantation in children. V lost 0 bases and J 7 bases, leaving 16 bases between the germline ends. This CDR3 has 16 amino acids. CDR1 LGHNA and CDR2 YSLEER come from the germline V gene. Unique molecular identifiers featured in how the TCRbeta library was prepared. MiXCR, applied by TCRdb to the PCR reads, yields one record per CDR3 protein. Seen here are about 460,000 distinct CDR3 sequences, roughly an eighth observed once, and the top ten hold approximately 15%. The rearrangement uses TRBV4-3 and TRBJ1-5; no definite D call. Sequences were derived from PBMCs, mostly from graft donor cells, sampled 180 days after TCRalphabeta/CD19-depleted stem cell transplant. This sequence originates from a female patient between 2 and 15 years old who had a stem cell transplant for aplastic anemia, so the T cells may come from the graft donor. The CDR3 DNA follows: TGCGCCAGCAGCCAAGAACATACTTGGATCTCCCAGCCCCAGCATTTT. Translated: CASSQEHTWISQPQHF.